This T cell receptor (beta chain) stems from a study of T cells after yellow fever vaccination. A single record per CDR3 protein comes from TCRdb applying MiXCR to the 5' RACE reads. The sample consists of around 140,000 distinct CDR3 sequences, about 6.9% of them appearing once. The trim removed 4 bases at V and 3 bases at J, leaving 2 bases unmatched. Germline V gene sequence: CDR1 SQVTM, CDR2 ANQGSEA. The CDR3 contains 13 residues. Study-wide results and limits: Re-detected after boosting: most primary clones, almost 97% of CD4 and roughly 90% of CD8. Though it reached lower strength, the secondary response hit its peak faster, day 5 versus 15.

This clonotype was seen at least ten times. Antigen unknown. The specimen was CD4+ T cells sorted from PBMCs, collected 10 days after the yellow fever booster vaccination. The chain combines TRBV29-1 with TRBJ2-3; TRBD1 agrees at 9 bases. The sequence derives from a man aged 30-40 years who received the YFV17D yellow fever vaccine. The CDR3 region has the DNA TGCAGCGTTGGGGGACAGGGAACAGATACGCAGTATTTT. Protein sequence: CSVGGQGTDTQYF.